Given below is one TCR beta chain in context. This specimen comes from a study of blood T cell repertoires in COVID-19. Turning to the study itself: COVID-19 samples, acute and convalescent, were from the United States, Italy and Spain. The cDNA or gDNA used as material had been derived from T cells, B-cell-depleted T cells, or PBMCs.

Looked up from germline, CDR1 is SGHTS and CDR2 is YDEGEE. CDR3 size: 15 residues. The germline V and J ends were trimmed by 0 bases and 7 bases, with 16 bases remaining between them. In the original processing: Quantification of nucleated cells was approximated via reference gene primer amplification. The assay was immunoSEQ multiplex PCR, and TCRdb's table has in-frame clones only and misses some. That table gives V, J and clone size, and the DNA gave D and trimming. The repertoire holds 260,000 or so clones, with about 80% as singletons. Material for sequencing was peripheral blood. This rearrangement joins TRBV5-8 to TRBJ1-1; D might be TRBD1 (6 bases). The receptor was isolated from a human donor in a cohort sampled during active COVID-19. The CDR3 DNA follows: TGTGCCAGCAGCTTGGAGGCAGGGGCGTTAGATGAAGCTTTCTTT. As protein: CASSLEAGALDEAFF.